These 10 T cell receptor beta chains originate from one sample sequenced in a study of radiation and T cells in renal cell carcinoma. Clones were read by immunoSEQ multiplex PCR, and TCRdb kept only the in-frame ones, dropping some. The sample has over 60,000 clones, just over 85% seen once. The time point: blood 2 weeks post-SBRT. Treatment reported: 15 Gy SBRT to primary tumor, nephrectomy 4 weeks later. This specimen was blood, taken from a patient whose treatment included radiotherapy and nephrectomy. Receptor source: a woman in her fifties or sixties with renal cell carcinoma.

J is TRBJ2-1 and V is TRBV7-2; D is unclear. This CDR3 has 13 amino acids. Germline-derived CDR1 and CDR2 are SGHTA and FQGNSA. V was cut by 0 bases and J by 4 bases, with 4 bases left in between. CDR3 sequence reads: CASSLATYNEQFF. The DNA for the CDR3 is TGTGCCAGCAGCTTAGCAACTTACAATGAGCAGTTCTTC.

This chain links TRBV6-5 with TRBJ2-7; 10 bases fit TRBD2. CDR1 is MNHEY and CDR2 is SVGAGI in the germline V gene. J was trimmed by 0 bases and V by 7 bases; bases with no gene match: 3. The CDR3 has 14 residues. This CDR3 reads CASTWTSGSYEQYF. In nucleotides, the CDR3 is TGTGCCAGCACCTGGACTAGCGGCTCCTACGAGCAGTACTTC.

The chain is built from TRBV7-2 and TRBJ1-6; D may be TRBD1 (5 bases). V was pared by 0 bases and J by 5 bases, with 17 bases between. This CDR3 contains 18 residues. Germline assignment: CDR1 SGHTA and CDR2 FQGNSA. The CDR3 region has the DNA TGTGCCAGCAGCTTAGCGAGGGCTTGGGGGGTGAATAATTCACCCCTCCACTTT. Amino acids: CASSLARAWGVNNSPLHF.

The CDR3 spells CASSFPGAGGYEQYF. CDR3 in DNA: TGTGCCAGCAGTTTCCCCGGGGCGGGAGGATACGAGCAGTACTTC. The V and J genes are TRBV6-6 and TRBJ2-7, with TRBD2 matching 8 bases. The V gene's germline CDR1 is MNHNY and CDR2 SVGAGI (reference sequence). V gave up 4 bases and J gave up 4 bases; unmatched junction bases: 9. This CDR3 has 15 amino acids.

The CDR3 DNA sequence: TGTGCCAGCAGTCCCTCGGGGAACGGCAATCAGCCCCAGCATTTT. Its translation is CASSPSGNGNQPQHF. This chain uses TRBV27 with TRBJ1-5; unclear D gene. V was pared by 5 bases and J by 2 bases, with 13 bases between. Per the germline V gene, CDR1 is MNHEY and CDR2 is SMNVEV (reference sequence). CDR3 length equals 15 residues.

The rearrangement links TRBV27 to TRBJ1-6, with a possible D match to TRBD1 (5 bases). The CDR3 has 13 amino acids. The V end lost 3 bases, the J end lost 9 bases, and 9 bases lay between the germline ends. The germline V gene encodes CDR1 MNHEY and CDR2 SMNVEV (reference sequence). The CDR3 is CASSLGRVSPLHF. The DNA for the CDR3 is TGTGCCAGCAGTTTGGGCAGGGTTTCACCCCTCCACTTT.

This chain joins TRBV9 and TRBJ2-7; TRBD2 matches at 10 bases. The CDR3 extends over 15 amino acids. V was pared by 3 bases and J by 4 bases, with 7 bases of the junction left unmatched. Germline V gene sequence: CDR1 SGDLS, CDR2 YYNGEE. CDR3 sequence: CASSASSGSRYEQYF. The CDR3 nucleotides are TGTGCCAGCAGCGCTTCTAGCGGGAGTAGGTACGAGCAGTACTTC. Using reference TRBV9 and TRBJ2-7 for the parts outside the CDR3, the full variable domain is DSGVTQTPKHLITATGQRVTLRCSPRSGDLSVYWYQQSLDQGLQFLIQYYNGEERAKGNILERFSAQQFPDLHSELNLSSLELGDSALYFCASSASSGSRYEQYFGPGTRLTVT.

The rearrangement joins TRBV19 to TRBJ1-5; 9 bases are a match to TRBD1. CDR1 and CDR2 from the germline V gene are LNHDA and SQIVND (reference sequence). The CDR3 contains 15 residues. V shed 8 bases, J shed 5 bases, and the junction held 10 bases outside the gene matches. CDR3 protein: CASESRNRGHQPQHF. Here the CDR3 DNA reads TGTGCCAGTGAGTCCAGAAACAGGGGGCATCAGCCCCAGCATTTT.

V and J are TRBV5-1 and TRBJ2-2; D ambiguous. Germline V CDR1 and CDR2: SGHRS, YFSETQ. This CDR3 contains 13 residues. V lost 0 bases and J 9 bases, leaving 9 bases between the germline ends. This CDR3 reads CASSLDRPRELFF. CDR3 in DNA: TGCGCCAGCAGCTTGGATCGCCCCAGGGAGCTGTTTTTT.

The rearrangement uses TRBV27 and TRBJ1-1; D is perhaps TRBD1 (6 bases). V lost 3 bases, J lost 10 bases, and 12 bases lay in between. From germline, CDR1 is MNHEY and CDR2 SMNVEV (reference sequence). This CDR3 contains 12 residues. CDR3 nucleotides: TGTGCCAGCAGTTTCGCGGGACACCCAGCTTTCTTT. Its protein is CASSFAGHPAFF.